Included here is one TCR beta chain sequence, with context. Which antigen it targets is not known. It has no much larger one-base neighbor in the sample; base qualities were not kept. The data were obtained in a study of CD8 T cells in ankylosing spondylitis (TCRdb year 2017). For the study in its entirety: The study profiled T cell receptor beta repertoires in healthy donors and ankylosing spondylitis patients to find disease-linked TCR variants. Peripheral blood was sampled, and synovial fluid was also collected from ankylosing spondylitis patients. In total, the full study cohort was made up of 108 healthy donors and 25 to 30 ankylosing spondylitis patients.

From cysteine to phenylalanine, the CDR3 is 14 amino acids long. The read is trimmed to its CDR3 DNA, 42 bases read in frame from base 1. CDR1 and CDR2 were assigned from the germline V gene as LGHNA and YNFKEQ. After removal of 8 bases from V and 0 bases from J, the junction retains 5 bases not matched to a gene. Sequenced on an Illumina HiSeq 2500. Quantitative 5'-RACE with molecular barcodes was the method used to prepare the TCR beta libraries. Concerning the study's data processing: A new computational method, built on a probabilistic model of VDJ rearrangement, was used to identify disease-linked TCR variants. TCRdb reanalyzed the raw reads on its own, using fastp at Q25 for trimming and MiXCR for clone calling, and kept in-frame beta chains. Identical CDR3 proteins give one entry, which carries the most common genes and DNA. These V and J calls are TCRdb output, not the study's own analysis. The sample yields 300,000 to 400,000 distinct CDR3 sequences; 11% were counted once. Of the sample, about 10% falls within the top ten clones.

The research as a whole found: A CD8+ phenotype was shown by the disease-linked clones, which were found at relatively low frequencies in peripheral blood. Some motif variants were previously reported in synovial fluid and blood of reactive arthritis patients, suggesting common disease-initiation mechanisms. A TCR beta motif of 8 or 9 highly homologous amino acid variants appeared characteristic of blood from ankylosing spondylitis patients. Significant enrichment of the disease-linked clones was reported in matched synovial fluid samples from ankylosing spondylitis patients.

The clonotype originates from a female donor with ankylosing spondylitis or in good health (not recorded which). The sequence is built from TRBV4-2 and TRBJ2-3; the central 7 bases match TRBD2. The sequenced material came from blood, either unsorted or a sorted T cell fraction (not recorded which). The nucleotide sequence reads TGTGCCAGCGGCGAGCGGGGAAGCACAGATACGCAGTATTTT. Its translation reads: CASGERGSTDTQYF.